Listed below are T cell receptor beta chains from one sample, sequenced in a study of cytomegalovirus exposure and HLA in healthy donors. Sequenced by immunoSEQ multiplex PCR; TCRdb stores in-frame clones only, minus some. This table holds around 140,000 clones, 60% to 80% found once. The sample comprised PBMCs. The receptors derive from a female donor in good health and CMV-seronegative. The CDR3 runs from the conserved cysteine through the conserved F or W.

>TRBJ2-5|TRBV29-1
CSVDSGTLRTQYF
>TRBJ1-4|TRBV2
CASSAPRTGEKLFF
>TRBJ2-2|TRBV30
CAWRGSGGFNTGELFF
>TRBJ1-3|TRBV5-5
CASSSGFSSGNTIYF
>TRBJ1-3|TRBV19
CASSRLVSGNTIYF
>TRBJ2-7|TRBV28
CASSNRGRNGNEQYF
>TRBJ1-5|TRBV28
CASYLQGNQPQHF
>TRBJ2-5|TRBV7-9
CASSSLQGDYWYQETQYF
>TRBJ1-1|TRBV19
CASSQGTGTNTEAFF
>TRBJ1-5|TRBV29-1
CSVEGQGNQPQHF
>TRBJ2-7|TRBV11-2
CASSLFKWGGTYEQYF
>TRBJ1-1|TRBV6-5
CASSPYRGFTEAFF
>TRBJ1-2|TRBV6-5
CASSPGQNYGYTF
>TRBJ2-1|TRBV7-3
CASSYTGGPTYNEQFF
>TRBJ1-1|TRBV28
CASSIAGTSNTEAFF
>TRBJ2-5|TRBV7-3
CASSHGLESQETQYF
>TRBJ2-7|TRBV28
CASSFSGTYYEQYF
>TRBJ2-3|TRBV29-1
CSVRDRATDTQYF
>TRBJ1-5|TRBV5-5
CASSLDSSQPQHF
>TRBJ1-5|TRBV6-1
CASGRVGQPQHF
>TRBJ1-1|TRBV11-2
CASRPGRGNAEAFF
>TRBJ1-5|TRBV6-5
CASSGGQGNQPQHF
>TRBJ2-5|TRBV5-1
CASSLDREGSETQYF
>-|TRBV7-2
CASSPRQGLDEQYF
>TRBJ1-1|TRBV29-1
CSVSDRAFTEAFF
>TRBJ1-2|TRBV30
CAWKGAGFSYGYTF
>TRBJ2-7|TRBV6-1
CASSEDRAYEQYF
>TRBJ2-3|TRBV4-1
CASSPGAVSSGKDLNTQYF
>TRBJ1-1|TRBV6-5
CASSYFRVVDTEAFF
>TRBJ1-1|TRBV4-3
CASSQATDRGPEAFF
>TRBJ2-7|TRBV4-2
CASSQPTGTPYEQYF
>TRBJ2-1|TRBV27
CASSLFGAANNEQFF
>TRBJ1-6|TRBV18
CASSPARTGNSPLHF
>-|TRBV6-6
CASSSGHNYEQYF
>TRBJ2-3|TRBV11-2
CASSWVTGLSTDTQYF
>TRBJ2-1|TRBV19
CASSRTGNGEQFF
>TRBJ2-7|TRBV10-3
CAISESWGQSNEQYF
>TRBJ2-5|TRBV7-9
CASSSMTVQETQYF
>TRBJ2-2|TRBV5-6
CASSLGLAENTGELFF
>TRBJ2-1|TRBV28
CASSPGLAGGDNEQFF
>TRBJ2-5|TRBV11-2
CASSLPGGETQYF
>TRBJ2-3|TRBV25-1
CASSDYQGTDTQYF
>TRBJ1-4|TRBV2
CASRGTDNEKLFF
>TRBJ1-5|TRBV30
CAWSGTVRDQPQHF
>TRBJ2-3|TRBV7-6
CASSPAGGATDTQYF
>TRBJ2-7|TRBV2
CASNLDSPTYEQYF
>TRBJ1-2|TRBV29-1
CSVDSGAYYGYTF